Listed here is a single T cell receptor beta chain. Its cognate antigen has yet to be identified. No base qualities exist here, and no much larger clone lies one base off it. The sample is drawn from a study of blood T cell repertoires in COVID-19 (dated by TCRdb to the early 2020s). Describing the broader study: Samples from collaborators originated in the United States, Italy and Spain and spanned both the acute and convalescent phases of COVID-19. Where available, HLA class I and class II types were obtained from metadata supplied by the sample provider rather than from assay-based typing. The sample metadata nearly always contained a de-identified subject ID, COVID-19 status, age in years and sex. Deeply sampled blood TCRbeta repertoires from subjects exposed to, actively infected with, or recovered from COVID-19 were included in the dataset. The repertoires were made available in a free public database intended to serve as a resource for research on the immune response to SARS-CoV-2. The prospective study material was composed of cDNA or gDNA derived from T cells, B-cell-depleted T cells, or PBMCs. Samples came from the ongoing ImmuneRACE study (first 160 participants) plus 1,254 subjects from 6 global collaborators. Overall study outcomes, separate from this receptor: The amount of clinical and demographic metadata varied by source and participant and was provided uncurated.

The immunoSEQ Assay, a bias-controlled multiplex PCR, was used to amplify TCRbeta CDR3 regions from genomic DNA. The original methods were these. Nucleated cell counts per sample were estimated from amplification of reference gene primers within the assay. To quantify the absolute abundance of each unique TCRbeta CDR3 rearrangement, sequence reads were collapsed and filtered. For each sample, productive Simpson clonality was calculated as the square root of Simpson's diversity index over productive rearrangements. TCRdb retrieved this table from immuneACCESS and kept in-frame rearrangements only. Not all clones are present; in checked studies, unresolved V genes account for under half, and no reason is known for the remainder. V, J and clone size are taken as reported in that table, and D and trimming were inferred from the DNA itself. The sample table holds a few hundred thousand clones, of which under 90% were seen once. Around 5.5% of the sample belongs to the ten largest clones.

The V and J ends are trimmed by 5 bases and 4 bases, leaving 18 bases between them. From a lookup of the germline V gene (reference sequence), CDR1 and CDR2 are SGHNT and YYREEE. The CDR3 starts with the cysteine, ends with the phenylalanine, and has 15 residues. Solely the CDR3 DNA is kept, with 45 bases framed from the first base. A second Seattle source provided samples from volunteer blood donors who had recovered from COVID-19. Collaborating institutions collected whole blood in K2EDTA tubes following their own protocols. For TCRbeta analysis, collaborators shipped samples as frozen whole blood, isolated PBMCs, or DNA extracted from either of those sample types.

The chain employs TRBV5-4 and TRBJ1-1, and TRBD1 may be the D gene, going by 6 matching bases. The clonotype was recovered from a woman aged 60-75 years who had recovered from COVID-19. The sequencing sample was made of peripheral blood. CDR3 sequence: CASSTGGPGGTEAFF. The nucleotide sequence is TGTGCCAGCAGTACTGGGGGCCCAGGTGGCACTGAAGCTTTCTTT.